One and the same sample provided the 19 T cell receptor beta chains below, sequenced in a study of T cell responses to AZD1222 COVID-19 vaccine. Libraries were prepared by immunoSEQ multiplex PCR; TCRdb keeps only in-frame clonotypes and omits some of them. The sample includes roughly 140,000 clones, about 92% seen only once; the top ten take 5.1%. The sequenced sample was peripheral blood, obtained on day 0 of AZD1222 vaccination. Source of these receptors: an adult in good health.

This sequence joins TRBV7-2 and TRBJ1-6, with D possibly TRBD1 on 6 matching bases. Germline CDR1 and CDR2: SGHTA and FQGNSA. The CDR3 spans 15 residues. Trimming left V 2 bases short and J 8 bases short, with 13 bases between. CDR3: CASSLSGGSYSPLHF. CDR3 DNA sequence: TGTGCCAGCAGCTTATCGGGGGGCTCATATTCACCCCTCCACTTT.

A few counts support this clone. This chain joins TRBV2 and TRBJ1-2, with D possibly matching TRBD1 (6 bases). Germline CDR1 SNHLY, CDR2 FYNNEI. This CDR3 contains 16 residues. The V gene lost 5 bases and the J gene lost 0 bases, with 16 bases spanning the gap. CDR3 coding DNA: TGTGCCAGCAGTCCTCCAGGACAGATCGCTAACTATGGCTACACCTTC. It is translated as CASSPPGQIANYGYTF.

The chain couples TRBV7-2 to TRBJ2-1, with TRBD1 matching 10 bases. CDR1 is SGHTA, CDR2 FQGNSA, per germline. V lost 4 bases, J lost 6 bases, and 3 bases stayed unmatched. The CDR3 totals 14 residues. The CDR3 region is CASSSRTGGNEQFF. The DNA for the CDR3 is TGTGCCAGCAGCTCCCGGACAGGGGGCAATGAGCAGTTCTTC.

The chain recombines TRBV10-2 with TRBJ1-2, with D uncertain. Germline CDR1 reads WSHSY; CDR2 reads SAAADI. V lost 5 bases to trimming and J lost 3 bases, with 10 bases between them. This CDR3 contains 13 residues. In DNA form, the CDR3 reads TGCGCCAGCAGTCAGGAGGGCGACTATGGCTACACCTTC. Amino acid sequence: CASSQEGDYGYTF.

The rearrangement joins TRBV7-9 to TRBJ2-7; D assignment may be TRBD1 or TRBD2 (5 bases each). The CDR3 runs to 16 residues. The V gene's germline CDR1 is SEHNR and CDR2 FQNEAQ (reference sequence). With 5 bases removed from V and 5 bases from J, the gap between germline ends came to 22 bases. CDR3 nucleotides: TGTGCCAGCAGCCCCACCCGGGACGGACCACTCGACGAGCAGTACTTC. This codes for CASSPTRDGPLDEQYF.

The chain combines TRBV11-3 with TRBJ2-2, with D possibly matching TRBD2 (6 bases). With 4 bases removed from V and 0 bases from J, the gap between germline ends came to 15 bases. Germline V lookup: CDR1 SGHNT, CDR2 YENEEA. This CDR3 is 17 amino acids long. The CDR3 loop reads CASSYAAGHANTGELFF. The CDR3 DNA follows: TGTGCCAGCAGCTACGCAGCGGGTCACGCGAACACCGGGGAGCTGTTTTTT. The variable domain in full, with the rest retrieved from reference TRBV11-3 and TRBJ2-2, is EAGVVQSPRYKIIEKKQPVAFWCNPISGHNTLYWYLQNLGQGPELLIRYENEEAVDDSQLPKDRFSAERLKGVDSTLKIQPAELGDSAVYLCASSYAAGHANTGELFFGEGSRLTVL.

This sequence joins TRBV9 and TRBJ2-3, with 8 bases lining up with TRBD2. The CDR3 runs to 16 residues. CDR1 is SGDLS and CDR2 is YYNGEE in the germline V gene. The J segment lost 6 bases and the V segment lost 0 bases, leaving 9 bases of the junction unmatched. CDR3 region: CASSVVPSGQRDTQYF. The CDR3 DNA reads TGTGCCAGCAGCGTAGTCCCTAGCGGGCAAAGGGATACGCAGTATTTT.

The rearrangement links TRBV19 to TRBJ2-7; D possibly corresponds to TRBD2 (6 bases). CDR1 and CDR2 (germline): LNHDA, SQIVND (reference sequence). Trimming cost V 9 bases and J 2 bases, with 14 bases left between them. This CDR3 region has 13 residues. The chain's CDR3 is CASYGGPPYEQYF. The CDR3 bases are TGTGCCAGCTACGGAGGGCCGCCCTACGAGCAGTACTTC.

CDR3 nucleotides: TGTGCCAGCTCACCTCGGACGGGCGACGGGACCCAGTACTTC. It codes for CASSPRTGDGTQYF. The V and J genes are TRBV18 and TRBJ2-5, with no clear D. Deletions cut 3 bases from V and 7 bases from J, with 15 bases between. Germline V lookup: CDR1 KGHSH, CDR2 LQKENI. There are 14 residues in the CDR3.

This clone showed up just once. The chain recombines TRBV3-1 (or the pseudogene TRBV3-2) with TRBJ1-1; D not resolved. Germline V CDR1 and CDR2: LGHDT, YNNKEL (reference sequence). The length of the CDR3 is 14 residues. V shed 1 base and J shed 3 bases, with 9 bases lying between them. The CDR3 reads CASSQVRTDTEAFF. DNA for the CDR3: TGTGCCAGCAGCCAAGTAAGAACGGACACTGAAGCTTTCTTT.

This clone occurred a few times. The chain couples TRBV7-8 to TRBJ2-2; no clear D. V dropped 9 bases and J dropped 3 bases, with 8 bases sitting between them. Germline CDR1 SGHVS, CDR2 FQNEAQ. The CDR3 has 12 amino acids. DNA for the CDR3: TGTGCCAGTGGATTGGACACCGGGGAGCTGTTTTTT. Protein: CASGLDTGELFF. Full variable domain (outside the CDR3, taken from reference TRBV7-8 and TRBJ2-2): GAGVSQSPRYKVAKRGQDVALRCDPISGHVSLFWYQQALGQGPEFLTYFQNEAQLDKSGLPSDRFFAERPEGSVSTLKIQRTQQEDSAVYLCASGLDTGELFFGEGSRLTVL.

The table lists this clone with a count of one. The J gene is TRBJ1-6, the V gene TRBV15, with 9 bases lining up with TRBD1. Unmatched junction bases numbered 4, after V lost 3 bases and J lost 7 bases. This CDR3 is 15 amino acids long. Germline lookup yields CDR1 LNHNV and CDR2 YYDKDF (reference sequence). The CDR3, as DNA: TGTGCCACCAGCAGGGGGACAGGGCTGAATTCACCCCTCCACTTT. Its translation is CATSRGTGLNSPLHF. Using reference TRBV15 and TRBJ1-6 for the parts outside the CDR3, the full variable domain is DAMVIQNPRYQVTQFGKPVTLSCSQTLNHNVMYWYQQKSSQAPKLLFHYYDKDFNNEADTPDNFQSRRPNTSFCFLDIRSPGLGDTAMYLCATSRGTGLNSPLHFGNGTRLTVT.

The CDR3 loop is CASSGLAGTDTQYF. The CDR3 DNA reads as TGCGCCAGCAGCGGACTAGCGGGGACAGATACGCAGTATTTT. V is TRBV5-1 and J is TRBJ2-3, with 12 nucleotides matching TRBD2. V shed 4 bases, J shed 3 bases, and the junction held 0 bases outside the gene matches. The CDR3 length is 14 residues. Germline V gives CDR1 SGHRS, CDR2 YFSETQ.

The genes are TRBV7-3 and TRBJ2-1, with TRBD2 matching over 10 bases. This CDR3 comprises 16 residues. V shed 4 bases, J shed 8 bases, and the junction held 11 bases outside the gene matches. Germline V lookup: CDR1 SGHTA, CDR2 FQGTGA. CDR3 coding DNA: TGTGCCAGCAGCTATCGTCCTAGCGGGAGTGTACATGAGCAGTTCTTC. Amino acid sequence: CASSYRPSGSVHEQFF. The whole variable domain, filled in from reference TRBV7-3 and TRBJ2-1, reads GAGVSQTPSNKVTEKGKYVELRCDPISGHTALYWYRQSLGQGPEFLIYFQGTGAADDSGLPNDRFFAVRPEGSVSTLKIQRTERGDSAVYLCASSYRPSGSVHEQFFGPGTRLTVL.

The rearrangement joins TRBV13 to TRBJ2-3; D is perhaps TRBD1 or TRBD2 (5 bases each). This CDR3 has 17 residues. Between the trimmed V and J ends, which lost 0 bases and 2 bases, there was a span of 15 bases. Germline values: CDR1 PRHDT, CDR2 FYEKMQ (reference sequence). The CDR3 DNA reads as TGTGCCAGCAGCTTAGGCCATCGCAGGGAGTCCACAGATACGCAGTATTTT. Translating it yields CASSLGHRRESTDTQYF.

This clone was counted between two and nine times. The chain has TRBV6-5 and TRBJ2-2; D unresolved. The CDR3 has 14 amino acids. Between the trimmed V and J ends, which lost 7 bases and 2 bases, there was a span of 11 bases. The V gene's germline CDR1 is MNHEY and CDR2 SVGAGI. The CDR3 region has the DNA TGTGCCAGCATGCAGAGCATTAACACCGGGGAGCTGTTTTTT. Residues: CASMQSINTGELFF.

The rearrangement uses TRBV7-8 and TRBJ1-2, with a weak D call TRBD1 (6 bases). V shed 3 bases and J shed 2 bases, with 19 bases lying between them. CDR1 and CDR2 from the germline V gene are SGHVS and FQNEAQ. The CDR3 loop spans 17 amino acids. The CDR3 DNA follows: TGTGCCAGCAGCTTCGGGTGGGGGGGCCTCCAAAACTATGGCTACACCTTC. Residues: CASSFGWGGLQNYGYTF.

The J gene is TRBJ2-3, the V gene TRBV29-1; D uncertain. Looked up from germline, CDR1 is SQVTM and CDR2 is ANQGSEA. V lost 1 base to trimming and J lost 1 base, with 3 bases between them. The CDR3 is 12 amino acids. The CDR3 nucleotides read TGCAGCGTTGAAGGGGGCACAGATACGCAGTATTTT. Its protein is CSVEGGTDTQYF.

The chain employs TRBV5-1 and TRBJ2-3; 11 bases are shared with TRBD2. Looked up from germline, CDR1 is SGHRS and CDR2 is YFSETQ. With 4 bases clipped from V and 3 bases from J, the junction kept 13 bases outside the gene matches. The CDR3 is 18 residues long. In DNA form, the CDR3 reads TGCGCCAGCAGCCTCCGAATAGCGGGGGGGGCGGGAACAGATACGCAGTATTTT. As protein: CASSLRIAGGAGTDTQYF.